The 11 T cell receptor beta chains in this list originate from one sample, sequenced in a study of blood T cell repertoires in COVID-19. Assay used: immunoSEQ multiplex PCR; TCRdb lists only in-frame clones, some missing. The sample carries a few hundred thousand clones, over 75% recorded once. The sequencing sample was made of peripheral blood. The receptors shown here come from a woman aged 25 to 45 with COVID-19, enrolled during active disease.

The chain links TRBV18 to TRBJ2-6, with D unclear. Germline V lookup: CDR1 KGHSH, CDR2 LQKENI. Trimming pared 4 bases from V and 0 bases from J, leaving 4 bases between. There are 14 residues in the CDR3. CDR3 bases: TGTGCCAGCTCACGGGCCTCTGGGGCCAACGTCCTGACTTTC. Translating gives CASSRASGANVLTF.

In DNA, the CDR3 is TGCGCCAGCAGCTCATCAGGGGGAAGTGTCTATAATTCACCCCTCCACTTT. Its translation: CASSSSGGSVYNSPLHF. This sequence joins TRBV4-1 and TRBJ1-6; 7 nucleotides agree with TRBD1. Germline V gives CDR1 MGHRA, CDR2 YSYEKL. This CDR3 spans 17 amino acids. The ends lost 5 bases at V and 3 bases at J; junction bases unmatched: 10.

J is TRBJ2-7 and V is TRBV7-2, with D possibly matching TRBD1 (6 bases). Germline V gives CDR1 SGHTA, CDR2 FQGNSA. This CDR3 comprises 16 residues. Deletions cut 1 base from V and 2 bases from J, with 15 bases between. The CDR3 coding sequence is TGTGCCAGCAGCTTAGGGGTGAGGGGACAACCCTACGAGCAGTACTTC. Translated, it gives CASSLGVRGQPYEQYF. The entire variable domain, with the rest obtained from reference TRBV7-2 and TRBJ2-7, is as follows: GAGVSQSPSNKVTEKGKDVELRCDPISGHTALYWYRQSLGQGLEFLIYFQGNSAPDKSGLPSDRFSAERTGGSVSTLTIQRTQQEDSAVYLCASSLGVRGQPYEQYFGPGTRLTVT.

This clone was found once. This sequence joins TRBV4-2 and TRBJ1-2; TRBD1 matches 11 bases. CDR3 length: 15 amino acids. The V segment lost 2 bases and the J segment 4 bases; nucleotides outside the gene matches: 3. CDR1 is LGHNA, CDR2 YNFKEQ, per germline. CDR3 amino acids: CASSQLGTGGYGYTF. In DNA, the CDR3 is TGTGCCAGCAGCCAACTCGGGACAGGGGGCTATGGCTACACCTTC.

The chain links TRBV9 to TRBJ1-1; perhaps TRBD1 as D (5 bases). V gave up 6 bases and J gave up 0 bases, with 15 bases separating them. This CDR3 is 15 amino acids long. The germline CDR1 and CDR2 sequences are SGDLS and YYNGEE. The CDR3 nucleotides are TGTGCCAGCATGAAGGGGCCCTCCATGAACACTGAAGCTTTCTTT. This translates into CASMKGPSMNTEAFF.

The J gene is TRBJ2-7, the V gene TRBV28, with 8 positions matching TRBD2. CDR3 length: 12 amino acids. V trimming: 7 bases; J trimming: 3 bases; junction bases outside the gene matches: 2. Germline-derived CDR1 and CDR2 are MDHEN and SYDVKM. The CDR3 spells CASKLAGYEQYF. The CDR3 DNA sequence: TGTGCCAGCAAGCTAGCGGGCTACGAGCAGTACTTC. Drawing the rest from reference TRBV28 and TRBJ2-7, the complete variable domain is DVKVTQSSRYLVKRTGEKVFLECVQDMDHENMFWYRQDPGLGLRLIYFSYDVKMKEKGDIPEGYSVSREKKERFSLILESASTNQTSMYLCASKLAGYEQYFGPGTRLTVT.

The chain employs TRBV7-3 and TRBJ2-6, with unresolved D. Germline values: CDR1 SGHTA, CDR2 FQGTGA. V was shortened by 1 base and J by 2 bases, with 12 bases between the two germline ends. The CDR3 loop spans 17 amino acids. The CDR3 sequence is CASSLIGGGTGANVLTF. The CDR3 DNA sequence: TGTGCCAGCAGCTTAATAGGTGGCGGAACTGGGGCCAACGTCCTGACTTTC. Together with reference TRBV7-3 and TRBJ2-6, the CDR3 gives the full variable domain: GAGVSQTPSNKVTEKGKYVELRCDPISGHTALYWYRQSLGQGPEFLIYFQGTGAADDSGLPNDRFFAVRPEGSVSTLKIQRTERGDSAVYLCASSLIGGGTGANVLTFGAGSRLTVL.

This clone was detected ten times or more. The CDR3 sequence is CASSHPDSPDTQYF. CDR3 DNA: TGTGCCAGCAGTCATCCGGACAGCCCAGATACGCAGTATTTT. The gene calls are TRBV2 and TRBJ2-3; a weak D match, TRBD1 (6 bases). The CDR3 length is 14 residues. Looked up from germline, CDR1 is SNHLY and CDR2 is FYNNEI. Trimming stripped 5 bases from V and 4 bases from J, with 13 bases between.

The CDR3 DNA is TGTGCCAGCAGTTCCCCGGGGGAGCAAAGCTATGGCTACACCTTC. Residues: CASSSPGEQSYGYTF. The genes are TRBV6-5 and TRBJ1-2; D might be TRBD1 (5 bases). Germline loops: CDR1 MNHEY, CDR2 SVGAGI. The CDR3 extends over 15 amino acids. The V and J ends lost 4 bases and 4 bases respectively, with 16 bases between them.

The rearrangement links TRBV11-2 to TRBJ2-1, with a weak D call TRBD2 (6 bases). The CDR3 spans 15 residues. Per the germline V gene, CDR1 is SGHAT and CDR2 is FQNNGV. Trimming took 4 bases from V and 6 from J, leaving 16 bases between them. The CDR3 loop reads CASSSLWGDLNEQFF. Here the CDR3 DNA reads TGTGCCAGCAGCTCCCTCTGGGGGGATCTCAATGAGCAGTTCTTC. The entire variable domain, with the rest obtained from reference TRBV11-2 and TRBJ2-1, is as follows: EAGVAQSPRYKIIEKRQSVAFWCNPISGHATLYWYQQILGQGPKLLIQFQNNGVVDDSQLPKDRFSAERLKGVDSTLKIQPAKLEDSAVYLCASSSLWGDLNEQFFGPGTRLTVL.

The chain employs TRBV28 and TRBJ2-1; 8 bases match TRBD2. The length of the CDR3 is 16 residues. The germline V gene encodes CDR1 MDHEN and CDR2 SYDVKM. The V segment lost 5 bases and the J segment 0 bases; nucleotides outside the gene matches: 6. CDR3 bases: TGTGCCAGCAGTCCGGGGGGGGCGAGCTCCTACAATGAGCAGTTCTTC. Its protein product is CASSPGGASSYNEQFF. Variable domain in full (rest from reference TRBV28 and TRBJ2-1): DVKVTQSSRYLVKRTGEKVFLECVQDMDHENMFWYRQDPGLGLRLIYFSYDVKMKEKGDIPEGYSVSREKKERFSLILESASTNQTSMYLCASSPGGASSYNEQFFGPGTRLTVL.